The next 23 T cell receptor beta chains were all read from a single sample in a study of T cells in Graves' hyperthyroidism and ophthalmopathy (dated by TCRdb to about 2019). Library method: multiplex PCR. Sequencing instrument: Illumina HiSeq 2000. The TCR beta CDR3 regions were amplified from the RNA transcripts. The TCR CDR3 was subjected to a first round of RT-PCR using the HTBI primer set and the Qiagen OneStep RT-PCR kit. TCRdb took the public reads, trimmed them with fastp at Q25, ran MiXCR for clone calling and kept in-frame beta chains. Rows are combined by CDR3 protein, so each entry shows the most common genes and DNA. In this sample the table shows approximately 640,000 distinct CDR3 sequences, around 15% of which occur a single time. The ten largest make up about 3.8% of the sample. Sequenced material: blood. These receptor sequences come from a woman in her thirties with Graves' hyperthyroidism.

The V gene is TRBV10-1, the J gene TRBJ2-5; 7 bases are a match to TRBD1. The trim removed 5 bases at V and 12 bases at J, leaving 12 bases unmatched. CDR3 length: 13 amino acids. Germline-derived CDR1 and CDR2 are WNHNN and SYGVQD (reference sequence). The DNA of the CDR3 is TGCGCCAGCAGTCCGTCACAGGGGTTCGGGGAGTACTTC. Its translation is CASSPSQGFGEYF.

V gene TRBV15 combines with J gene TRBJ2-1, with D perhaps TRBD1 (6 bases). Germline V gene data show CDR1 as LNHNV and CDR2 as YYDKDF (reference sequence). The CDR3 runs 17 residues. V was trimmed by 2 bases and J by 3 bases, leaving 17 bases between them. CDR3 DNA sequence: TGTGCCACCAGCAGATTTCCAAGCCAGGGGCGCTACAATGAGCAGTTCTTC. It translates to CATSRFPSQGRYNEQFF.

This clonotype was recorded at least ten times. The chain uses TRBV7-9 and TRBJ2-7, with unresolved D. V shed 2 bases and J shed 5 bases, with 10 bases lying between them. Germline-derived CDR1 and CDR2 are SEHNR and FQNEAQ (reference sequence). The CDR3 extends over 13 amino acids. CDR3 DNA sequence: TGTGCCAGCAGCTTATTGAGCCGCAACGAGCAGTACTTC. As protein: CASSLLSRNEQYF.

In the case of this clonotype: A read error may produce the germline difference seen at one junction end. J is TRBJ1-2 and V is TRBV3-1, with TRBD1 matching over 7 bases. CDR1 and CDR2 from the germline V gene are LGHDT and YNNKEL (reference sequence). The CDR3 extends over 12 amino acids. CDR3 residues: CASSGTAYGCTF. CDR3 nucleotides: TGTGCCAGCAGCGGGACAGCTTATGGCTGCACCTTC.

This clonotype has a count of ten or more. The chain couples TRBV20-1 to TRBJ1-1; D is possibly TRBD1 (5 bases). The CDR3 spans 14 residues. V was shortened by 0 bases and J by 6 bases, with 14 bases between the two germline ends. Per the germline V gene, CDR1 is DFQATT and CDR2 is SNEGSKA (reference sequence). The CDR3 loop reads CSARDGGRGAEAFF. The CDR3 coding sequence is TGCAGTGCTAGAGATGGGGGACGGGGCGCTGAAGCTTTCTTT.

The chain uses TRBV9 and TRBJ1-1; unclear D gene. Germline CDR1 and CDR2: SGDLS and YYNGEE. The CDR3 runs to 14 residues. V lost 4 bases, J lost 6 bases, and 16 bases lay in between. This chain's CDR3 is CASSLEGVGSEAFF. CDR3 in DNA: TGTGCCAGCAGCCTAGAGGGAGTAGGGTCTGAAGCTTTCTTT.

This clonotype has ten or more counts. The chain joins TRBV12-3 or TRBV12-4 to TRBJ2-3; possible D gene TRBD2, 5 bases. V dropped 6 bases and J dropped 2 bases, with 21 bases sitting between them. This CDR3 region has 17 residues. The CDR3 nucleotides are TGTGCCAGCAGCCCTGATAGTGGGAGTGCGAACACAGATACGCAGTATTTT. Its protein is CASSPDSGSANTDTQYF.

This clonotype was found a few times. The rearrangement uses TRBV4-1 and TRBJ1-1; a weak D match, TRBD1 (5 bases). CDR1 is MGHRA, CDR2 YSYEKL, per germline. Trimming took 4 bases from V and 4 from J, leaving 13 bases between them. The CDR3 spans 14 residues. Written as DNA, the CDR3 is TGCGCCAGCAGCCTGGACACTGGCGGCACTGAAGCTTTCTTT. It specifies CASSLDTGGTEAFF.

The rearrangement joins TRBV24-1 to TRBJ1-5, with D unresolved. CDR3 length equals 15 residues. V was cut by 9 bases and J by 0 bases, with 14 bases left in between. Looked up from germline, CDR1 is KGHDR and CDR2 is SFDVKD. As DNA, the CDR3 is TGTGCCACCCGACCTTCGACCCATAGCAATCAGCCCCAGCATTTT. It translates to CATRPSTHSNQPQHF.

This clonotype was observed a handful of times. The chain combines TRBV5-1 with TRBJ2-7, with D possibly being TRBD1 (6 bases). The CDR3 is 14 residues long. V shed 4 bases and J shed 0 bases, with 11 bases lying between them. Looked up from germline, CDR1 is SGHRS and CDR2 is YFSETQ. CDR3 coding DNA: TGCGCCAGCAGCACGGACAGCCACTCCTACGAGCAGTACTTC. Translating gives CASSTDSHSYEQYF.

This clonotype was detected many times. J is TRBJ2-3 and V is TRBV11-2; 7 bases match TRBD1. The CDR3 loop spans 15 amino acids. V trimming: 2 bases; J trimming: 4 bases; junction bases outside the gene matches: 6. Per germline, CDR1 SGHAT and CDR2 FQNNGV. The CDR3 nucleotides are TGTGCCAGCAGCTTAAGGGGGCGCGAGGCAGATACGCAGTATTTT. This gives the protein CASSLRGREADTQYF.

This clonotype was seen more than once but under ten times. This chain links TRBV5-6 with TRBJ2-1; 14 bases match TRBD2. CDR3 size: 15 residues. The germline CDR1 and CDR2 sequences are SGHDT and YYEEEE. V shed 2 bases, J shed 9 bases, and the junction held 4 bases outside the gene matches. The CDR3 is CASSFGTSGSSEQFF. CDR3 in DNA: TGTGCCAGCAGCTTCGGGACTAGCGGGAGTTCTGAGCAGTTCTTC.

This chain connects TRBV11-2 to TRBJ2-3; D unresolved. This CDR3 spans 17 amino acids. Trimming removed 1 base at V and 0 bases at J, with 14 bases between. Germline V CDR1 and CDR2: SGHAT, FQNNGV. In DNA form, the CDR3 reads TGTGCCAGCAGCTTAGGTATCGTTGAATTAAGCACAGATACGCAGTATTTT. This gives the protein CASSLGIVELSTDTQYF.

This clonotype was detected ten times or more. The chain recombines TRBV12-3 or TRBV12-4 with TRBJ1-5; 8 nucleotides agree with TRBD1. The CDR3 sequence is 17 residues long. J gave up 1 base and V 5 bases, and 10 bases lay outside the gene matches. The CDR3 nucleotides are TGTGCCAGCAGTCCACGACAGGGGAGGGGGAGCAATCAGCCCCAGCATTTT. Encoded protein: CASSPRQGRGSNQPQHF.

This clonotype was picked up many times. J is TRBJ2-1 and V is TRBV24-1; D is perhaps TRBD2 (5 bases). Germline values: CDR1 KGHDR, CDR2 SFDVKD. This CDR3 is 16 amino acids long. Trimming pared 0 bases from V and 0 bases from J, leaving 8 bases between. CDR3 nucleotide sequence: TGTGCCACCAGTGATTTGTGGGAGAGCTCCTACAATGAGCAGTTCTTC. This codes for CATSDLWESSYNEQFF.

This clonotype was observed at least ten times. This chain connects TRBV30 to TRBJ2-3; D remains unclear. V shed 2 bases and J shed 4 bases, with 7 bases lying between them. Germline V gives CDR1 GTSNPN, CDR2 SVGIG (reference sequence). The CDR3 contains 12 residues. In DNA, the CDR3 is TGTGCCTGGAGTCCTAGGCCAGATACGCAGTATTTT. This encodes CAWSPRPDTQYF.

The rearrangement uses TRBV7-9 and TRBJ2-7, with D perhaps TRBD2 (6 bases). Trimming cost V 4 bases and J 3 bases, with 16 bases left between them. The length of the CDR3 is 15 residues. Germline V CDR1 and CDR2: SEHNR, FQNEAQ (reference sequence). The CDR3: CASSSSRRASYEQYF. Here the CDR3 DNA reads TGTGCCAGCAGCTCTAGCAGGAGGGCCAGCTACGAGCAGTACTTC.

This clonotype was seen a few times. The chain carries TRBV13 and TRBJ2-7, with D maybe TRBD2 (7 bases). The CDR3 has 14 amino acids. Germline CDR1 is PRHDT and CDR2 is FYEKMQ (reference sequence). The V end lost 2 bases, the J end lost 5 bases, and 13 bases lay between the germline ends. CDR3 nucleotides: TGTGCCAGCAGCTTATATGGGGGGGCCAACGAGCAGTACTTC. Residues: CASSLYGGANEQYF.

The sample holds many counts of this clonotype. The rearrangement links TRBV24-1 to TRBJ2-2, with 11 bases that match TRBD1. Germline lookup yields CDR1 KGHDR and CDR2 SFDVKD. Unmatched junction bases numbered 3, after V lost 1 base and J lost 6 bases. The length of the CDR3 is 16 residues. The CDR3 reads CATSDFPGQGAGELFF. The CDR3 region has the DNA TGTGCCACCAGTGATTTCCCGGGACAGGGGGCCGGGGAGCTGTTTTTT.

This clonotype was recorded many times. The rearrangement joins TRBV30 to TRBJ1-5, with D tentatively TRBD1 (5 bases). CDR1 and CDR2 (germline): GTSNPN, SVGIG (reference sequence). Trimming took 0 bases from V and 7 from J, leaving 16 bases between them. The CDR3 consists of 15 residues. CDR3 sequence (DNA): TGTGCCTGGAGTGTTCGGCGGCAGGGTGAGCAGCCCCAGCATTTT. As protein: CAWSVRRQGEQPQHF. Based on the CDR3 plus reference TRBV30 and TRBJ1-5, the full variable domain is SQTIHQWPATLVQPVGSPLSLECTVEGTSNPNLYWYRQAAGRGLQLLFYSVGIGQISSEVPQNLSASRPQDRQFILSSKKLLLSDSGFYLCAWSVRRQGEQPQHFGDGTRLSIL.

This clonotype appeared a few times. CDR3 sequence (DNA): TGTGCCAGCAGCCATACCCTGGCGGAGCAGAACACCGGGGAGCTGTTTTTT. It translates to CASSHTLAEQNTGELFF. The chain is built from TRBV3-2 and TRBJ2-2; the DNA was not compared with TRBD1, the D call given in the table. TRBV3-2 constitutes a pseudogene. The CDR3 is 17 amino acids.

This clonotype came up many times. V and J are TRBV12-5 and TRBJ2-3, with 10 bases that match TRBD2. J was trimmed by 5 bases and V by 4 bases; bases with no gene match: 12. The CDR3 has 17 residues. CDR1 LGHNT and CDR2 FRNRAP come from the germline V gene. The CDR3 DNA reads TGTGCTAGTGGTTCCCGGACTAGCGGACTACCGGTAGATACGCAGTATTTT. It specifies CASGSRTSGLPVDTQYF.

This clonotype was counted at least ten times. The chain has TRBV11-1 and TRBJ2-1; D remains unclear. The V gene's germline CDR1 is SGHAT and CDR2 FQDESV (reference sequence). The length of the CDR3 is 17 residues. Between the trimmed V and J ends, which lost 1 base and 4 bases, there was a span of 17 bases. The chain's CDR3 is CASSLEPRRETYNEQFF. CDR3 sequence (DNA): TGTGCCAGCAGCTTAGAACCGAGACGCGAAACTTACAATGAGCAGTTCTTC.